The rows below give T cell receptor beta chains drawn from one sample of a study of beta chain features in type 1 diabetes. Some clones are missing from TCRdb's copy, which holds only in-frame ones; the method was immunoSEQ multiplex PCR. In the table there are a few hundred thousand clones, 24% of which are singletons. Sequenced: naive CD4+ T cells from blood. These receptors were collected from a woman in her 30s with type 1 diabetes. Both conserved end residues are part of each CDR3.

TRBV18	TRBJ1-3	CASFPGGFRNTIYF
TRBV7-9	TRBJ1-2	CASSLTGTGTYGYTF
TRBV2	TRBJ2-1	CASRIHHSIYNEQFF
TRBV5-6	TRBJ2-3	CASSLIAGGSDTQYF
TRBV4-1	TRBJ1-2	CASSQDRTQGYYGYTF
TRBV25-1	TRBJ1-3	CASTPGGAGNTIYF
TRBV5-1	TRBJ1-1	CASSSGEERGAFF
TRBV30	TRBJ2-1	CAWSRGTADNEQFF
TRBV11-3	TRBJ2-5	CASGKRMGETQYF
TRBV29-1	TRBJ2-2	CSVDTNTGELFF
TRBV5-1	TRBJ1-1	CASSTGQGWTEAFF
TRBV7-6	TRBJ2-7	CASSLYYEQYF
TRBV9	TRBJ1-5	CASSEGPGARQPQHF
TRBV20-1	TRBJ2-7	CSASRGSQYF
TRBV29-1	TRBJ2-1	CSANGGDRYNEQFF
TRBV29-1	TRBJ1-2	CSVSLLRGYTF
TRBV5-6	TRBJ2-5	CASSGGLAVQTQYF
TRBV10-3	TRBJ1-2	CAISEDRDYGYTF
TRBV7-3	TRBJ2-3	CASSRGLAGGRTTDTQYF
TRBV29-1	TRBJ2-7	CSVEREFDEQYF
TRBV5-6	TRBJ2-5	CASSFTGQETQYF
TRBV27	TRBJ2-4	CASSRTGQGYIQYF
TRBV15	TRBJ2-1	CATSRGGLADNEQFF
TRBV4-1	TRBJ2-1	CASSQDIGYNEEQFF
TRBV28	TRBJ1-2	CASSGDRAGYTF
TRBV30	TRBJ1-1	CAWSVLGGGEAFF
TRBV27	TRBJ1-2	CASSSQAAAGYTF
TRBV7-3	TRBJ2-5	CASSLQVQETQYF
TRBV7-9	TRBJ1-2	CASSFQGANYGYTF
TRBV30	TRBJ2-3	CAWSDLALPSTDTQYF
TRBV19	TRBJ1-5	CASNYRGSNQPQHF
TRBV30	TRBJ1-1	CAWETGITEAFF
TRBV9	TRBJ2-1	CASSSSTSGRAGNEQFF
TRBV30	TRBJ2-1	CAWSVPGRTSYNEQFF
TRBV2	TRBJ2-5	CASSAASGRVETQYF
TRBV30	TRBJ2-3	CACLYPGLAGPDTQYF
TRBV7-3	TRBJ2-3	CASSYTSGSTDTQYF
TRBV28	TRBJ1-5	CASCTQGLQPQHF
TRBV19	TRBJ2-7	CASSPTSGTVYEQYF
TRBV4-1	TRBJ2-5	CASSPGNGGGSRTQYF
TRBV23-1	TRBJ2-1	CATGKEIRRQGGKVSYNEQFF
TRBV7-2	TRBJ2-3	CASSPLAGTIHTQYF
TRBV6-4	TRBJ2-1	CASSRGLAGGSGEQFF
TRBV5-1	TRBJ2-2	CASSPTTGENTGELFF
TRBV15	TRBJ2-3	CAIRTSGTDTQYF
TRBV5-1	TRBJ2-7	CASRLTVTTTYEQYF
TRBV9	TRBJ2-1	CASSVDRGSYNEQFF
TRBV9	TRBJ2-3	CASSVNPGGGTDTQYF
TRBV29-1	TRBJ2-7	CSVIGQGAFYEQYF
TRBV2	TRBJ2-1	CASMPSGSDEQFF
TRBV5-4	TRBJ1-2	CASSSAGRPGYTF
TRBV9	TRBJ2-6	CASSAQLSGANVLTF
TRBV4-1	TRBJ2-5	CASSQDLPAGGKETQYF
TRBV9	TRBJ2-5	CASSVGLAQNQETQYF
TRBV10-2	TRBJ2-3	CASRDRGIFGGYTDTQYF
TRBV5-1	TRBJ2-1	CASSSLSGGGDNEQFF